These T cell receptor beta chains were read from a single sample in a study of blood T cell repertoires in COVID-19. The method was immunoSEQ multiplex PCR; TCRdb's version includes in-frame clones alone and lacks a portion of them. This table holds approximately 220,000 clones, 83% found once. Sequencing input: peripheral blood. All receptors derive from a woman aged 40 to 50 with active or convalescent COVID-19. The CDR3 runs from the conserved cysteine through the conserved F or W. The D gene is left open where the match is weak. Only part of the rows carry a size: once, few, many, or a class if the clone is expanded.

cdr3_aa: CASSLGPGTGNEQYF; cdr3_nt: TGTGCCAGTAGTCTCGGTCCCGGGACAGGGAACGAGCAGTACTTC; d_call: TRBD1; j_call: TRBJ2-7; clone_size: .; v_call: TRBV19
cdr3_aa: CASRTGTGGTTQYF; cdr3_nt: TGTGCCAGCAGAACCGGGACAGGGGGCACCACGCAGTATTTT; d_call: TRBD1; j_call: TRBJ2-3; clone_size: .; v_call: TRBV27
cdr3_aa: CASSLEGGNQPQHF; cdr3_nt: TGTGCCAGCAGCTTAGAGGGAGGCAATCAGCCCCAGCATTTT; d_call: .; j_call: TRBJ1-5; clone_size: once; v_call: TRBV7-9
cdr3_aa: CASSPFLPGLAVETQYF; cdr3_nt: TGTGCTAGCAGCCCGTTTCTGCCGGGACTAGCGGTGGAGACCCAGTACTTC; d_call: TRBD2; j_call: TRBJ2-5; clone_size: .; v_call: TRBV7-7
cdr3_aa: CASSTGGNTIYF; cdr3_nt: TGTGCCAGCAGTACAGGTGGAAACACCATATATTTT; d_call: .; j_call: TRBJ1-3; clone_size: .; v_call: TRBV6-5
cdr3_aa: CASRDTGATEAFF; cdr3_nt: TGTGCCAGTAGAGACACAGGGGCAACTGAAGCTTTCTTT; d_call: TRBD1; j_call: TRBJ1-1; clone_size: .; v_call: TRBV19
cdr3_aa: CASTLSGTMNTQYF; cdr3_nt: TGTGCCAGCACCCTTAGCGGAACTATGAATACGCAGTATTTT; d_call: .; j_call: TRBJ2-3; clone_size: .; v_call: TRBV11-3
cdr3_aa: CASSFQRGTEAFF; cdr3_nt: TGTGCCAGCAGCTTTCAAAGGGGCACTGAAGCTTTCTTT; d_call: .; j_call: TRBJ1-1; clone_size: .; v_call: TRBV11-2
cdr3_aa: CASAAPMNTEAFF; cdr3_nt: TGTGCCAGCGCGGCCCCGATGAACACTGAAGCTTTCTTT; d_call: .; j_call: TRBJ1-1; clone_size: .; v_call: TRBV6-6
cdr3_aa: CASSQGYTVGHFYEQYF; cdr3_nt: TGCGCCAGCAGCCAAGGTTATACCGTTGGACATTTCTACGAGCAGTACTTC; d_call: .; j_call: TRBJ2-7; clone_size: .; v_call: TRBV4-1
cdr3_aa: CASSQLTGMNTEAFF; cdr3_nt: TGTGCCAGCAGCCAATTGACAGGTATGAACACTGAAGCTTTCTTT; d_call: .; j_call: TRBJ1-1; clone_size: .; v_call: TRBV14
cdr3_aa: CASSLILTSGGETQYF; cdr3_nt: TGTGCCAGCAGCCTCATTCTTACTAGCGGGGGAGAGACCCAGTACTTC; d_call: TRBD2; j_call: TRBJ2-5; clone_size: .; v_call: TRBV3-1/TRBV3-2
cdr3_aa: CASTPVEVAQPQHF; cdr3_nt: TGCGCCAGCACTCCGGTAGAGGTGGCGCAGCCCCAGCATTTT; d_call: .; j_call: TRBJ1-5; clone_size: .; v_call: TRBV10-2
cdr3_aa: CARSLGLERCNEQFF; cdr3_nt: TGTGCCAGAAGCTTGGGACTAGAAAGGTGCAATGAGCAGTTCTTC; d_call: .; j_call: TRBJ2-1; clone_size: .; v_call: TRBV5-3
cdr3_aa: CASSRSPGTAEAFF; cdr3_nt: TGTGCCAGCAGCCGCAGTCCCGGGACAGCTGAAGCTTTCTTT; d_call: TRBD1; j_call: TRBJ1-1; clone_size: .; v_call: TRBV2
cdr3_aa: CASSLAQAGGEKLFF; cdr3_nt: TGTGCCAGCAGCTTAGCGCAAGCGGGAGGTGAAAAACTGTTTTTT; d_call: .; j_call: TRBJ1-4; clone_size: .; v_call: TRBV7-9
cdr3_aa: CASSLGAGATGELFF; cdr3_nt: TGTGCCAGCAGCTTAGGCGCGGGGGCCACCGGGGAGCTGTTTTTT; d_call: .; j_call: TRBJ2-2; clone_size: .; v_call: TRBV7-2
cdr3_aa: CASSLQGAEAFF; cdr3_nt: TGTGCCAGCAGCCTACAGGGGGCTGAAGCTTTCTTT; d_call: TRBD1; j_call: TRBJ1-1; clone_size: .; v_call: TRBV11-2
cdr3_aa: CASSPLSIAKNIQYF; cdr3_nt: TGTGCCAGCTCACCACTCAGTATAGCCAAAAACATTCAGTACTTC; d_call: .; j_call: TRBJ2-4; clone_size: few; v_call: TRBV18
cdr3_aa: CASSYVGEAYEQYF; cdr3_nt: TGTGCCAGCAGTTACGTTGGGGAGGCCTACGAGCAGTACTTC; d_call: .; j_call: TRBJ2-7; clone_size: .; v_call: TRBV6-2/TRBV6-3